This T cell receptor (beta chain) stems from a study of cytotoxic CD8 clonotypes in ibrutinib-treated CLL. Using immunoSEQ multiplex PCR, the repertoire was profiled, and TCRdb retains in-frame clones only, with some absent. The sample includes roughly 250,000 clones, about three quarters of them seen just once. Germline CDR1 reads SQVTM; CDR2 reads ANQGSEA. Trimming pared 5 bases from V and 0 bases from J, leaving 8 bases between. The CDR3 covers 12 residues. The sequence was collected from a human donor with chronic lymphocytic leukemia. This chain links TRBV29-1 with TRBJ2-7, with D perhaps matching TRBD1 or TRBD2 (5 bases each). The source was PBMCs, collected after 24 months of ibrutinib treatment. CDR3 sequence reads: CSVLGDSYEQYF. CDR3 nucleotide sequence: TGCAGCGTTCTGGGGGACTCCTACGAGCAGTACTTC.